This T cell receptor beta chain appears in the sequencing data of a study of patients and donors after allogeneic stem cell transplantation. This clonotype showed up many times. TCRdb redid the calling of the RT-PCR reads with MiXCR, one entry per CDR3 protein. The sample has about 230,000 distinct CDR3 sequences, about 14% seen once. This CDR3 is built from 15 residues. CDR1 SGHRS and CDR2 YFSETQ come from the germline V gene. V dropped 4 bases and J dropped 2 bases, with 12 bases sitting between them. The source material was blood, either unsorted or a sorted T cell fraction (not recorded which). The gene calls are TRBV5-1 and TRBJ2-2; no firm D call. The origin of this receptor is a human donor who was either an allogeneic HSCT recipient or a stem cell or donor lymphocyte infusion donor (not recorded which). It is not recorded whose cells these are; they may come from a transplant donor. CDR3 amino acids: CASSRVSHNTGELFF. CDR3 nucleotides: TGCGCCAGCAGCAGGGTTTCTCACAACACCGGGGAGCTGTTTTTT.